This T cell receptor beta chain came from a study of T cells in Graves' hyperthyroidism and ophthalmopathy. At the level of the study: Peripheral blood was secured at the point of initial diagnosis, before any treatment. Study-wide findings and caveats: Also found in blood were most expanded thyroid clonotypes above 0.001. Ophthalmopathy was identified by the model a median about 6.4 months ahead of onset.

Uncontrolled infection, other autoimmune disease, pregnancy or lactation led to exclusion. Concerning this clonotype: Its cognate antigen is unknown.

Researchers took RNA transcripts and amplified the TCR beta CDR3 regions from them. A set of HTBI primers served as the primers for a first-round RT-PCR of the TCR CDR3. One entry per CDR3 protein results from TCRdb running MiXCR on the multiplex PCR reads. The profile covers more than 500,000 distinct CDR3 sequences, with about 15% appearing a single time and around 4.5% taken by the ten largest. The source material was blood. The receptor's source is a woman aged 40 to 50 with Graves' ophthalmopathy.

DNA of the CDR3: TGTGCCAGCCGAGGCGGCGGAGACACCGGGGAGCTGTTTTTT. Amino acid sequence: CASRGGGDTGELFF. This sequence joins TRBV7-9 and TRBJ2-2; D is unclear. This CDR3 has 14 residues. Germline CDR1 is SEHNR and CDR2 is FQNEAQ (reference sequence). V lost 8 bases, J lost 3 bases, and 13 bases lay in between.